A single sample is the source of the 26 T cell receptor beta chains below, sequenced in a study of cytomegalovirus exposure and HLA in healthy donors. Researchers ran the PCR with 60 Vbeta and 13 Jbeta primers. The table came from immunoSEQ multiplex PCR; TCRdb's copy has only in-frame clones and leaves some out. The sample includes fewer than 300,000 clones, 70% to 90% of them seen just once. Sequencing was done on a sample of PBMCs. Receptors were obtained from a man aged 40-49 years in good health and CMV-seropositive.

DNA of the CDR3: TGTGCCAGCAGCTCGGACAGCAGCTCCTCTGGAAACACCATATATTTT. It specifies CASSSDSSSSGNTIYF. The chain joins TRBV7-9 to TRBJ1-3, with D maybe TRBD1 (6 bases). Germline V gene data show CDR1 as SEHNR and CDR2 as FQNEAQ (reference sequence). This CDR3 has 16 amino acids. Trimming pared 4 bases from V and 0 bases from J, leaving 13 bases between.

The gene calls are TRBV11-2 and TRBJ1-1, with D possibly matching TRBD1 (5 bases). The V end was cut by 5 bases, the J end by 10 bases, with 11 bases between. Germline CDR1 is SGHAT and CDR2 is FQNNGV. The CDR3 sequence is 11 residues long. The CDR3 nucleotides read TGTGCCAGCAGCCAAACAGGCGGAGCTTTCTTT. It specifies CASSQTGGAFF.

The V call is TRBV6-4, the J call TRBJ1-2; D possibly corresponds to TRBD1 (5 bases). The CDR3 loop spans 15 amino acids. Germline V lookup: CDR1 MRHNA, CDR2 SNTAGT. Trimming shortened V by 6 bases and J by 0 bases, and 14 bases separated the two germline ends. CDR3 protein: CASSRRQIPNYGYTF. CDR3 DNA sequence: TGTGCCAGCAGCCGAAGACAGATCCCTAACTATGGCTACACCTTC.

The V call is TRBV5-6, the J call TRBJ1-3; the D is unclear. Trimming removed 2 bases at V and 0 bases at J, with 6 bases between. From germline, CDR1 is SGHDT and CDR2 YYEEEE. The CDR3 sequence is 14 residues long. CDR3 region: CASSLGSSGNTIYF. The CDR3 DNA reads as TGTGCCAGCAGCTTAGGGAGCTCTGGAAACACCATATATTTT.

The genes are TRBV14 and TRBJ1-2; 7 bases fit TRBD1. The CDR3 extends over 18 amino acids. From germline, CDR1 is SGHDN and CDR2 FVKESK. Trimming at V came to 5 bases and at J to 1 base, leaving 16 bases not matched to a gene. The CDR3 DNA is TGTGCCAGCAGCGGTCACTTGGGGGCACAGGGGATTAACTATGGCTACACCTTC. Translation: CASSGHLGAQGINYGYTF.

V gene TRBV6-5 combines with J gene TRBJ1-3, with TRBD1 identical over 7 bases. CDR1 is MNHEY and CDR2 is SVGAGI in the germline V gene. The CDR3 length is 16 residues. Losses at the gene ends were 2 bases for V and 1 base for J; bases not matched to a gene: 5. DNA for the CDR3: TGTGCCAGCAGTTACACCCGGGACAGTTCTGGAAACACCATATATTTT. Translating it yields CASSYTRDSSGNTIYF.

J is TRBJ1-5 and V is TRBV19; TRBD1 agrees at 9 bases. Germline loops: CDR1 LNHDA, CDR2 SQIVND (reference sequence). V shed 3 bases and J 2 bases; nucleotides not matched to a gene: 8. CDR3 length: 17 residues. Written as DNA, the CDR3 is TGTGCCAGTAGTATGGGACAGGGAAGGGAAGGCAATCAGCCCCAGCATTTT. Its protein product is CASSMGQGREGNQPQHF.

The chain joins TRBV28 to TRBJ2-2; D might be TRBD1 (5 bases). Germline V gene sequence: CDR1 MDHEN, CDR2 SYDVKM. The CDR3 is 15 amino acids. V shed 3 bases and J shed 6 bases, with 14 bases lying between them. The CDR3 region is CASSFGVRAAGELFF. For the CDR3, the DNA is TGTGCCAGCAGTTTCGGTGTCAGGGCAGCCGGGGAGCTGTTTTTT.

Notes on this clone: At one end the junction does not follow the germline gene, possibly because of a read error. The V gene is TRBV19, the J gene TRBJ2-3, with D unclear. Germline CDR1 is LNHDA and CDR2 is SQIVND (reference sequence). CDR3 size: 15 residues. The CDR3 DNA reads as TGTGCTAGTAGTATAGTGAGTACGAGCACAGATACGCAGTATTTT. It yields the protein CASSIVSTSTDTQYF.

This chain connects TRBV28 to TRBJ2-2, with a possible D match to TRBD2 (5 bases). Germline V gives CDR1 MDHEN, CDR2 SYDVKM. The V end was cut by 7 bases, the J end by 6 bases, with 18 bases between. The CDR3 is 15 amino acids. CDR3 nucleotide sequence: TGTGCCAGCACCCCACCCACTAGTTTTCCCGGGGAGCTGTTTTTT. This gives the protein CASTPPTSFPGELFF.

This clone appeared a single time. The chain carries TRBV7-2 and TRBJ1-1; 7 nucleotides line up with TRBD1. Germline lookup yields CDR1 SGHTA and CDR2 FQGNSA. After removal of 6 bases from V and 3 bases from J, the junction contained 7 bases not matched to a gene. The CDR3 length is 14 residues. The CDR3 nucleotides read TGTGCCAGCAGTCTATGGGACAGCTACACTGAAGCTTTCTTT. It encodes CASSLWDSYTEAFF.

This chain uses TRBV9 with TRBJ1-2; tentatively, D is TRBD1 (5 bases). The CDR3 consists of 16 residues. Per germline, CDR1 SGDLS and CDR2 YYNGEE. V was shortened by 3 bases and J by 0 bases, with 15 bases between the two germline ends. DNA for the CDR3: TGTGCCAGCAGCGATCCCTTCAGGGAAACTAACTATGGCTACACCTTC. Translating it yields CASSDPFRETNYGYTF.

The V and J genes are TRBV15 and TRBJ1-5; D gene uncertain. Trimming left V 1 base short and J 4 bases short, with 11 bases between. Germline V CDR1 and CDR2: LNHNV, YYDKDF (reference sequence). The CDR3 runs to 15 residues. In DNA form, the CDR3 reads TGTGCCACCAGCAGAGTCCTGGGCGATAATCAGCCCCAGCATTTT. This translates into CATSRVLGDNQPQHF.

The chain couples TRBV7-3 to TRBJ2-3, with unresolved D. V lost 5 bases to trimming and J lost 5 bases, with 5 bases between them. CDR3 length equals 11 residues. Germline V gene sequence: CDR1 SGHTA, CDR2 FQGTGA. This CDR3 is CASSRGDTQYF. CDR3 bases: TGTGCCAGCAGCCGCGGAGATACGCAGTATTTT.

This chain joins TRBV27 and TRBJ2-1; 7 nucleotides align to TRBD2. The germline V gene encodes CDR1 MNHEY and CDR2 SMNVEV (reference sequence). Trimming cost V 2 bases and J 3 bases; bases outside gene matches: 1. The CDR3 is 14 amino acids. In DNA form, the CDR3 reads TGTGCCAGCAGTTTAAGCGGGGACTACAATGAGCAGTTCTTC. Amino acid sequence: CASSLSGDYNEQFF.

This clone appeared a single time. The genes are TRBV4-1 and TRBJ2-1, with 15 bases identical to TRBD2. Per the germline V gene, CDR1 is MGHRA and CDR2 is YSYEKL. V lost 0 bases, J lost 12 bases, and 9 bases stayed unmatched. The CDR3 is 17 residues long. CDR3: CASSQDPGLAGGRWQFF. CDR3 in DNA: TGCGCCAGCAGCCAAGATCCAGGACTAGCGGGAGGGAGGTGGCAGTTCTTC.

This chain links TRBV6-5 with TRBJ2-1; 10 positions match TRBD2. Losses at the gene ends were 2 bases for V and 10 bases for J; bases not matched to a gene: 11. Germline V gene lookup returns CDR1 MNHEY and CDR2 SVGAGI. The CDR3 length is 16 residues. The CDR3 protein is CASSYGLAGGKGEQFF. CDR3 nucleotides: TGTGCCAGCAGTTACGGATTAGCGGGAGGAAAGGGGGAGCAGTTCTTC.

The chain is built from TRBV6-5 and TRBJ1-1; 7 positions match TRBD1. There are 14 residues in the CDR3. Germline CDR1 and CDR2: MNHEY and SVGAGI. After removal of 4 bases from V and 4 bases from J, the junction contained 6 bases not matched to a gene. CDR3 coding DNA: TGTGCCAGCAGTTCCATGACAGGGACCACTGAAGCTTTCTTT. The encoded protein is CASSSMTGTTEAFF.

The chain joins TRBV10-3 to TRBJ2-1; D remains ambiguous. There are 13 residues in the CDR3. V dropped 0 bases and J dropped 6 bases, with 6 bases sitting between them. Germline CDR1 is ENHRY and CDR2 is SYGVKD. CDR3 sequence reads: CAISESNFNEQFF. CDR3 DNA sequence: TGTGCCATCAGTGAGTCCAATTTCAATGAGCAGTTCTTC.

The gene calls are TRBV5-1 and TRBJ1-1; TRBD1 is a possible D gene (6 bases). The V end was cut by 4 bases, the J end by 0 bases, with 13 bases between. The CDR3 is 15 residues long. From germline, CDR1 is SGHRS and CDR2 YFSETQ. The CDR3 here is CASSPQGFVNTEAFF. In DNA, the CDR3 is TGCGCCAGCAGCCCGCAGGGGTTCGTGAACACTGAAGCTTTCTTT.

The V call is TRBV11-2, the J call TRBJ1-4, with 12 bases fitting TRBD1. The CDR3 length is 15 residues. Trimming at V came to 5 bases and at J to 8 bases, leaving 6 bases not matched to a gene. Germline V gene lookup returns CDR1 SGHAT and CDR2 FQNNGV. The CDR3 region has the DNA TGTGCCAGCAGCCCATTAGGGACAGGGGGCGAAAAACTGTTTTTT. It translates to CASSPLGTGGEKLFF.

The CDR3 loop reads CASSAQGDTQYF. CDR3 in DNA: TGTGCCAGCAGCGCCCAGGGAGATACGCAGTATTTT. The V call is TRBV6-5, the J call TRBJ2-3, with D possibly being TRBD1 (5 bases). Trimming shortened V by 6 bases and J by 5 bases, and 9 bases separated the two germline ends. Germline V gene data show CDR1 as MNHEY and CDR2 as SVGAGI. The CDR3 has 12 residues.

This chain uses TRBV19 with TRBJ1-5; 10 bases align to TRBD1. The CDR3 covers 15 residues. CDR1 is LNHDA, CDR2 SQIVND, per germline (reference sequence). The J segment lost 6 bases and the V segment lost 11 bases, leaving 13 bases of the junction unmatched. CDR3 sequence: CAYLPAGQGPQPQHF. CDR3 coding DNA: TGTGCCTACTTGCCTGCGGGACAGGGGCCTCAGCCCCAGCATTTT.

The chain links TRBV6-5 to TRBJ1-4, with 7 bases lining up with TRBD1. Germline CDR1 reads MNHEY; CDR2 reads SVGAGI. Unmatched junction bases numbered 8, after V lost 6 bases and J lost 4 bases. This CDR3 has 15 amino acids. The CDR3 is CASRRNRGLNEKLFF. Here the CDR3 DNA reads TGTGCCAGCAGACGTAACAGGGGCCTTAATGAAAAACTGTTTTTT.

V usage is TRBV21-1 and J usage is TRBJ2-7; the D call of TRBD2 is as the table states it, not checked on the DNA. TRBV21-1 is deemed a pseudogene. The CDR3 extends over 14 amino acids. This CDR3 is CASSTTLWEHEQYF. In nucleotides, the CDR3 is TGTGCCAGCAGCACAACGCTGTGGGAGCACGAGCAGTACTTC.

The gene calls are TRBV11-3 and TRBJ2-2; 10 positions match TRBD2. This CDR3 contains 19 residues. Germline loops: CDR1 SGHNT, CDR2 YENEEA. V lost 0 bases and J lost 2; bases outside the gene matches: 9. Here the CDR3 reads CASSLDHGTSGANTGELFF. The CDR3 DNA follows: TGTGCCAGCAGCTTAGATCATGGAACTAGCGGGGCAAACACCGGGGAGCTGTTTTTT.